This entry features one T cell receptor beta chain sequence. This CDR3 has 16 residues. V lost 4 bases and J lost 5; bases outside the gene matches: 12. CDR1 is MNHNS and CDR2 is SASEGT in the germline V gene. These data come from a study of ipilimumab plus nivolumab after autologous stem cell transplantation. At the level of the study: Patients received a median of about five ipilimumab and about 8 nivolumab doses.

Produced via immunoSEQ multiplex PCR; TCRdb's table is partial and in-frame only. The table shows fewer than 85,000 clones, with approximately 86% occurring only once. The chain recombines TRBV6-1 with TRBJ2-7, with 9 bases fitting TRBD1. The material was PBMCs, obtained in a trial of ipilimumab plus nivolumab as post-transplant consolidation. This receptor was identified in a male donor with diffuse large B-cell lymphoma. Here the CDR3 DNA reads TGTGCCAGCAGTGGTATGGCCGGGACAGGGCTCAACGAGCAGTACTTC. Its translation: CASSGMAGTGLNEQYF.